One and the same sample provided the 24 T cell receptor beta chains below, sequenced in a study of T cells in Graves' hyperthyroidism and ophthalmopathy. RNA transcripts provided the source from which TCR beta CDR3 regions were amplified. The HTBI primer set drove a first-round RT-PCR of the TCR CDR3. TCRdb re-derived calls from the multiplex PCR reads in MiXCR, one entry per CDR3 protein. The sample holds 360,000 or so distinct CDR3 sequences, 18% seen once. Sequencing was done on a sample of blood. The origin of the receptors is a woman in her 40s with Graves' ophthalmopathy.

The chain carries TRBV30 and TRBJ2-5; TRBD2 matches 14 bases. V gave up 1 base and J gave up 5 bases; unmatched junction bases: 6. The CDR3 is made up of 16 amino acids. Looked up from germline, CDR1 is GTSNPN and CDR2 is SVGIG (reference sequence). The CDR3 spells CAWSGRTSGRRETQYF. The CDR3 DNA reads as TGTGCCTGGAGTGGACGGACTAGCGGGAGGAGGGAGACCCAGTACTTC.

The rearrangement joins TRBV19 to TRBJ2-2, with 9 bases aligning to TRBD1. This CDR3 region has 17 residues. Germline V gene data show CDR1 as LNHDA and CDR2 as SQIVND (reference sequence). V shed 2 bases and J 5 bases; nucleotides not matched to a gene: 9. The CDR3 DNA reads TGTGCCAGTAGTATACCCCCCGACAGGGGGTGTACCGGGGAGCTGTTTTTT. It codes for CASSIPPDRGCTGELFF.

This clonotype has ten or more counts. This rearrangement joins TRBV27 to TRBJ2-4, with 11 bases identical to TRBD2. CDR3 length: 18 residues. Per germline, CDR1 MNHEY and CDR2 SMNVEV (reference sequence). V was pared by 4 bases and J by 0 bases, with 8 bases of the junction left unmatched. The CDR3 reads CASSSLAGGYLAKNIQYF. The CDR3, as DNA: TGTGCCAGCAGTTCCCTAGCGGGGGGATATCTAGCCAAAAACATTCAGTACTTC.

This clonotype was picked up many times. The chain employs TRBV5-1 and TRBJ2-7; maybe TRBD2 (6 bases). This CDR3 spans 12 amino acids. V was shortened by 3 bases and J by 5 bases, with 9 bases between the two germline ends. Germline CDR1 and CDR2: SGHRS and YFSETQ. The CDR3 spells CASSYPSDEQYF. For the CDR3, the DNA is TGCGCCAGCAGCTACCCTAGCGACGAGCAGTACTTC.

This clonotype was counted many times. V gene TRBV6-1 combines with J gene TRBJ2-7; maybe TRBD1 (6 bases). The V gene's germline CDR1 is MNHNS and CDR2 SASEGT. Trimming took off 2 bases at V and 0 bases at J, with 8 bases between the two ends. This CDR3 contains 14 residues. CDR3 residues: CASSERGSSYEQYF. In DNA, the CDR3 is TGTGCCAGCAGTGAAAGGGGGAGCTCCTACGAGCAGTACTTC.

The gene calls are TRBV10-3 and TRBJ2-7, with D maybe TRBD2 (6 bases). Germline-derived CDR1 and CDR2 are ENHRY and SYGVKD. V lost 5 bases to trimming and J lost 2 bases, with 13 bases between them. This CDR3 contains 14 residues. CDR3 bases: TGTGCCATCAGTAGGAACGGGAGCCCCTACGAGCAGTACTTC. Its protein is CAISRNGSPYEQYF.

This clonotype was observed at least ten times. V is TRBV27 and J is TRBJ1-2, with a possible D match to TRBD1 (5 bases). The germline CDR1 and CDR2 sequences are MNHEY and SMNVEV (reference sequence). V was clipped by 2 bases and J by 6 bases, with 13 bases between them. This CDR3 is built from 14 residues. CDR3: CASSLDYRGNGYTF. In DNA, the CDR3 is TGTGCCAGCAGTTTAGATTACCGGGGGAATGGCTACACCTTC.

As regards this clonotype: Given a much more abundant clone one base away, this may be a read error. The chain carries TRBV28 and TRBJ2-5; no clear D gene. The CDR3 totals 16 residues. Germline CDR1 and CDR2: MDHEN and SYDVKM. Trimming left V 5 bases short and J 5 bases short, with 21 bases between. CDR3 sequence: CASSPRQIVTPETQYF. The CDR3 coding sequence is TGTGCCAGCAGTCCACGACAAATTGTGACCCCCGAGACCCAGTACTTC. The complete variable domain, with remaining parts taken from reference TRBV28 and TRBJ2-5, reads DVKVTQSSRYLVKRTGEKVFLECVQDMDHENMFWYRQDPGLGLRLIYFSYDVKMKEKGDIPEGYSVSREKKERFSLILESASTNQTSMYLCASSPRQIVTPETQYFGPGTRLLVL.

This clonotype showed up many times. The chain couples TRBV18 to TRBJ1-1; D is unresolved. The CDR3 consists of 13 residues. The germline V and J ends were trimmed by 8 bases and 3 bases, with 13 bases remaining between them. CDR1 and CDR2 (germline): KGHSH, LQKENI. The CDR3 coding sequence is TGTGCCAGCAGTTCGCGGGGAGACACTGAAGCTTTCTTT. This encodes CASSSRGDTEAFF. The full variable domain, rest sourced from reference TRBV18 and TRBJ1-1, is NAGVMQNPRHLVRRRGQEARLRCSPMKGHSHVYWYRQLPEEGLKFMVYLQKENIIDESGMPKERFSAEFPKEGPSILRIQQVVRGDSAAYFCASSSRGDTEAFFGQGTRLTVV.

This rearrangement joins TRBV30 to TRBJ2-5; no definite D call. The V end was cut by 5 bases, the J end by 1 base, with 8 bases between. The germline V gene encodes CDR1 GTSNPN and CDR2 SVGIG (reference sequence). The CDR3 has 12 residues. Here the CDR3 reads CAWEALQETQYF. Here the CDR3 DNA reads TGTGCCTGGGAAGCACTCCAAGAGACCCAGTACTTC.

This clonotype was counted at least ten times. The V call is TRBV2, the J call TRBJ1-5; D ambiguous. The germline gives CDR1 SNHLY, CDR2 FYNNEI. This CDR3 is 12 amino acids long. Trimming removed 6 bases from V and 5 bases from J, with 8 bases in between. The CDR3, as DNA: TGTGCCAGCAGATCCTGGGATCAGCCCCAGCATTTT. It encodes CASRSWDQPQHF.

At least ten counts were recorded for this clonotype. The chain couples TRBV20-1 to TRBJ2-7; no firm D call. CDR1 DFQATT and CDR2 SNEGSKA come from the germline V gene (reference sequence). This CDR3 contains 14 residues. The V and J ends lost 3 bases and 0 bases respectively, with 12 bases between them. The CDR3 DNA follows: TGCAGTGCTAGTAAACCGGAGAGCTCCTACGAGCAGTACTTC. Protein sequence: CSASKPESSYEQYF.

This clonotype was seen ten or more times. The genes are TRBV5-1 and TRBJ2-7; TRBD2 matches 9 bases. From germline, CDR1 is SGHRS and CDR2 YFSETQ. The trim removed 2 bases at V and 3 bases at J, leaving 3 bases unmatched. CDR3 length equals 14 residues. CDR3 amino acids: CASSLIAGDYEQYF. In DNA, the CDR3 is TGCGCCAGCAGCTTAATAGCGGGAGACTACGAGCAGTACTTC.

Only a few counts were recorded for this clonotype. The chain employs TRBV18 and TRBJ1-1; D not resolved. CDR3 size: 13 residues. V was cut by 4 bases and J by 5 bases, with 11 bases left in between. Per the germline V gene, CDR1 is KGHSH and CDR2 is LQKENI. The CDR3 spells CASSRTDWTEAFF. The CDR3, as DNA: TGTGCCAGCTCACGTACTGACTGGACTGAAGCTTTCTTT. The full variable domain, in which reference TRBV18 and TRBJ1-1 provide the parts outside the CDR3, is NAGVMQNPRHLVRRRGQEARLRCSPMKGHSHVYWYRQLPEEGLKFMVYLQKENIIDESGMPKERFSAEFPKEGPSILRIQQVVRGDSAAYFCASSRTDWTEAFFGQGTRLTVV.

This rearrangement joins TRBV9 to TRBJ1-6; D may be TRBD1 (5 bases). V lost 0 bases to trimming and J lost 9 bases, with 13 bases between them. Germline assignment: CDR1 SGDLS and CDR2 YYNGEE. This CDR3 contains 15 residues. The CDR3 spells CASSVEPREASPLHF. The CDR3 DNA is TGTGCCAGCAGCGTAGAACCCAGGGAGGCTTCACCCCTCCACTTT.

This clonotype has a count of ten or more. This chain links TRBV29-1 with TRBJ2-5; TRBD1 aligns across 9 bases. Germline V gene data show CDR1 as SQVTM and CDR2 as ANQGSEA. CDR3 length equals 13 residues. V dropped 6 bases and J dropped 5; count of bases not matched to a gene: 7. CDR3 DNA sequence: TGCAGCGTCCTACAGGGGGCCAGGGAGACCCAGTACTTC. Its translation: CSVLQGARETQYF.

Many counts were recorded for this clonotype. The chain has TRBV12-3 or TRBV12-4 and TRBJ1-2, with TRBD1 matching over 10 bases. Germline trimming cut 5 bases from V and 8 bases from J; bases unmatched to any gene: 5. The CDR3 totals 13 residues. This CDR3 is CASSPDRGRGYTF. CDR3 nucleotide sequence: TGTGCCAGCAGTCCAGACAGGGGGCGGGGCTACACCTTC.

This clonotype was counted at least ten times. The chain recombines TRBV7-2 with TRBJ1-5; unclear D gene. The germline V gene has CDR1 SGHTA and CDR2 FQGNSA. The CDR3 totals 13 residues. V was trimmed by 3 bases and J by 7 bases, leaving 10 bases between them. CDR3 in DNA: TGTGCCAGCAGCTTGAGAGGCGGGCAGCCCCAGCATTTT. Translating gives CASSLRGGQPQHF.

This clonotype came up many times. Since a much larger clone is just one base distant, this may be a read error. The chain links TRBV10-3 to TRBJ1-5, with TRBD1 matching over 7 bases. The germline gives CDR1 ENHRY, CDR2 SYGVKD. The CDR3 spans 16 residues. This CDR3 is CASSESTGTFHQPQHF. CDR3 nucleotides: TGTGCCAGCAGTGAGTCGACAGGGACCTTCCATCAGCCCCAGCATTTT.

Many counts were recorded for this clonotype. The chain recombines TRBV5-1 with TRBJ2-5, with D tentatively TRBD1 (6 bases). In germline, CDR1 is SGHRS, CDR2 YFSETQ. Trimming took off 6 bases at V and 6 bases at J, with 21 bases between the two ends. The CDR3 extends over 15 amino acids. Here the CDR3 DNA reads TGCGCCAGCACCATTGACAGGAGAGAGGCGAAGACCCAGTACTTC. It specifies CASTIDRREAKTQYF. Complete variable domain (other parts from reference TRBV5-1 and TRBJ2-5): KAGVTQTPRYLIKTRGQQVTLSCSPISGHRSVSWYQQTPGQGLQFLFEYFSETQRNKGNFPGRFSGRQFSNSRSEMNVSTLELGDSALYLCASTIDRREAKTQYFGPGTRLLVL.

The chain joins TRBV6-5 to TRBJ1-1, with D maybe TRBD1 (6 bases). The CDR3 covers 13 residues. Germline CDR1 and CDR2: MNHEY and SVGAGI. The ends were cut back, 6 bases at V and 6 bases at J, with 14 bases in the middle. CDR3: CASSLQGSSEAFF. The DNA for the CDR3 is TGTGCCAGCAGCTTACAGGGTTCCTCTGAAGCTTTCTTT.

This clonotype has at least ten counts. The chain has TRBV11-2 and TRBJ2-7, with D possibly being TRBD2 (6 bases). Between the trimmed V and J ends, which lost 4 bases and 4 bases, there was a span of 23 bases. The CDR3 sequence is 17 residues long. CDR1 and CDR2 from the germline V gene are SGHAT and FQNNGV. CDR3 protein: CASSWDSKEMGRYEQYF. The CDR3 DNA is TGTGCCAGCAGCTGGGACTCGAAAGAAATGGGGAGGTACGAGCAGTACTTC.

The sample holds a few counts of this clonotype. V is TRBV12-3 or TRBV12-4 and J is TRBJ1-1; possible D gene TRBD1, 6 bases. Trimming shortened V by 6 bases and J by 5 bases, and 10 bases separated the two germline ends. There are 12 residues in the CDR3. DNA for the CDR3: TGTGCCAGCAGCAGGACAGTGACTGAAGCTTTCTTT. Protein: CASSRTVTEAFF.

This clonotype was observed at least ten times. The chain carries TRBV20-1 and TRBJ1-3; D call uncertain. Germline-derived CDR1 and CDR2 are DFQATT and SNEGSKA (reference sequence). The CDR3 extends over 13 amino acids. Trimming cost V 3 bases and J 0 bases, with 6 bases left between them. CDR3 DNA: TGCAGTGCTAGGTCAGACTCTGGAAACACCATATATTTT. Protein: CSARSDSGNTIYF.